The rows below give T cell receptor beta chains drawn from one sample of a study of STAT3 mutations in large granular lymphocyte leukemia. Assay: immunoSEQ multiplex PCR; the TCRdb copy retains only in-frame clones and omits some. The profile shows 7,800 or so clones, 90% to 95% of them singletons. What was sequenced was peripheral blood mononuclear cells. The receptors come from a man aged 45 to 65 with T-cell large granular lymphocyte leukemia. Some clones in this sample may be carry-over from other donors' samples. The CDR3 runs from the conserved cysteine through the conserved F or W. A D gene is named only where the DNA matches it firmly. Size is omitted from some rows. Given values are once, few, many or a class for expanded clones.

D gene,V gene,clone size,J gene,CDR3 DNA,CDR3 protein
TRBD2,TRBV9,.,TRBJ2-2,TGTGCCAGCAGCGGAAGAGGACTAGCGGGGAACACCGGGGAGCTGTTTTTT,CASSGRGLAGNTGELFF
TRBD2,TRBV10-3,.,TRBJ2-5,TGTGCCACGAGTGGAGGAGCGGGGGGAAACCAAGAGACCCAGTACTTC,CATSGGAGGNQETQYF
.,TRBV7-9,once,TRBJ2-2,TGTGCCAGCAGCATACTAGACACCGGGGAGCTGTTTTTT,CASSILDTGELFF
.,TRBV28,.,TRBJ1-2,TGTGCCAGCAGCGAACAGGGAAACTATGGCTACACCTTC,CASSEQGNYGYTF
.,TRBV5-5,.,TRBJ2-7,TGTGCCAGCAGCTCCCAATACCTCTTAACCTACGAGCAGTACTTC,CASSSQYLLTYEQYF
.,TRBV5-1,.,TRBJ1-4,TGCGCCAGCAGCCCCGGGAAACTAGCTGAAAAACTGTTTTTT,CASSPGKLAEKLFF
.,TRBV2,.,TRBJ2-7,TGTGCCAGCAGTTCCGGGGTCCCAAGAAGTTCCTACGAGCAGTACTTC,CASSSGVPRSSYEQYF
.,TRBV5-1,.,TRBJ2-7,TGCGCCAGTACCACGGTGGACGAGCAGTACTTC,CASTTVDEQYF
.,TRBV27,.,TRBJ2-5,TGTGCCAGCAGTTTAGGGGTCGTTGGCCAAGAGACCCAGTACTTC,CASSLGVVGQETQYF
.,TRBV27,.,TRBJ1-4,TGTGCCAGCAGTTTATTTCCCTCGGGGGAAAAACTGTTTTTT,CASSLFPSGEKLFF
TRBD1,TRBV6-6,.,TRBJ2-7,TGTGCCAGCCGGAATGGACAGGGGTCGGTTAACGAGCAGTACTTC,CASRNGQGSVNEQYF
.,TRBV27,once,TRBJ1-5,TGTGCCAGCAGTTTATCCGGGGATCCCCATCAGCCCCAGCATTTT,CASSLSGDPHQPQHF
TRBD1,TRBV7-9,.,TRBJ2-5,TGTGCCAGCAGCGACAGGGGAGAGACCCAGTACTTC,CASSDRGETQYF
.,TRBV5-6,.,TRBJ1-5,TGTGCCAGCAGCTTGGTAGGGATGGATCAGCCCCAGCATTTT,CASSLVGMDQPQHF
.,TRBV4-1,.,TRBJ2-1,TGCGCCAGCAGCCAAAGACCTGGGCAGGTCTCCTACAATGAGCAGTTCTTC,CASSQRPGQVSYNEQFF
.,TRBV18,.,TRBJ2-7,TGTGCCAGCTCACCACCTCGGGGATCAAGGGCCGAGCAGTACTTC,CASSPPRGSRAEQYF
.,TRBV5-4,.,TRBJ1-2,TGTGCCAGCAGCTTGGATGTAAATCAGTGGGACACCTTC,CASSLDVNQWDTF
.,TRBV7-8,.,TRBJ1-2,TGTGCCAGCAGCCCAACCGGTGGAGCTAACTATGGCTACACCTTC,CASSPTGGANYGYTF
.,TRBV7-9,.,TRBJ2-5,TGTGCCAGCAGCTTAAGGGTAGGGTTTGGCGAGACCCAGTACTTC,CASSLRVGFGETQYF
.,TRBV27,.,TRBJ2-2,TGTGCCAGCAGTTTATTTAAGGGGAACACCGGGGAGCTGTTTTTT,CASSLFKGNTGELFF
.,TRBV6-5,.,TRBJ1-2,TGTGCCAGCCGAGGGGTCATGAACTATGGCTACACCTTC,CASRGVMNYGYTF
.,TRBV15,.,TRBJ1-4,TGTGCCACCAGCAGACAGACTGGGAATGAAAAACTGTTTTTT,CATSRQTGNEKLFF
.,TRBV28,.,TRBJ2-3,TGTGCCAGCAGTTTATTTTCCTTCGACAACACAGATACGCAGTATTTT,CASSLFSFDNTDTQYF
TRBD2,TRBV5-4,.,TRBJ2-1,TGTGCCAGCAGCTCTTCGGCCGGGACTAGAGTCGTCAATGAGCAGTTCTTC,CASSSSAGTRVVNEQFF
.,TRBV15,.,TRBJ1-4,TGTGCCACCAGCAGAGTGGGGAATGAAAAACTGTTTTTT,CATSRVGNEKLFF
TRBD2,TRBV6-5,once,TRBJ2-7,TGTGCCAGCAGTACCCCTAGCGGGGGGATCTACGAGCAGTACTTC,CASSTPSGGIYEQYF
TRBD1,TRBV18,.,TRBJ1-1,TGTGCCAGCTCACCAGCAGGGGGCCTGATGAACACTGAAGCTTTCTTT,CASSPAGGLMNTEAFF